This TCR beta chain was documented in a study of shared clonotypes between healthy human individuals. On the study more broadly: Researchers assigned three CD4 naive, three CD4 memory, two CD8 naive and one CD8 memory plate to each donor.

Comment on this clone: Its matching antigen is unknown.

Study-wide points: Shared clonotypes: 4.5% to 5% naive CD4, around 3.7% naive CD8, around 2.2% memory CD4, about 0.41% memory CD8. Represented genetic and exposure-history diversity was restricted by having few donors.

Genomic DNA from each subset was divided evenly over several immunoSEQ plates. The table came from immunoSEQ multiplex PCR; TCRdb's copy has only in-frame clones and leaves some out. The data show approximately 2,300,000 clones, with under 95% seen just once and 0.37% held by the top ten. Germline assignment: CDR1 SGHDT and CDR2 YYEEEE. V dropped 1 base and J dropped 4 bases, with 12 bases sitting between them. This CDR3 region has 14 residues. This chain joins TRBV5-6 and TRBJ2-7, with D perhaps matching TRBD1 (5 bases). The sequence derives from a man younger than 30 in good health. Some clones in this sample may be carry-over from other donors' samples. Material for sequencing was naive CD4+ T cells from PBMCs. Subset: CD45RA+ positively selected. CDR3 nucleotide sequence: TGTGCCAGCAGCTTGTATAGGGGTCAGTACGAGCAGTACTTC. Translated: CASSLYRGQYEQYF.